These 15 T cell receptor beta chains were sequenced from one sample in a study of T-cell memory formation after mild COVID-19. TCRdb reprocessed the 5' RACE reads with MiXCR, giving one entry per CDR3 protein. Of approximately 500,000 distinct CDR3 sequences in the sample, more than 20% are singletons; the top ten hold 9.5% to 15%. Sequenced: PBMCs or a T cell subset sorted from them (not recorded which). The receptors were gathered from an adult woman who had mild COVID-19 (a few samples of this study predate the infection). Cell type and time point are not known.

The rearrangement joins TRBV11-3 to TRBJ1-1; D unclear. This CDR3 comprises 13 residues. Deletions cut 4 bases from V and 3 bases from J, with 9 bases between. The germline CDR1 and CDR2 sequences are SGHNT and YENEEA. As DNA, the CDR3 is TGTGCCAGCAGCTCGGAAGGGTACACTGAAGCTTTCTTT. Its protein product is CASSSEGYTEAFF.

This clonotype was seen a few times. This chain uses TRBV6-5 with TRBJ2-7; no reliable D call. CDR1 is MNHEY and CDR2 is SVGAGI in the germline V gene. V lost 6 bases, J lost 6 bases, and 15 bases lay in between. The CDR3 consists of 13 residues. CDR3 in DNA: TGTGCCAGCAGCAACCGGGTCCCAGGCGAGCAGTACTTC. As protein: CASSNRVPGEQYF.

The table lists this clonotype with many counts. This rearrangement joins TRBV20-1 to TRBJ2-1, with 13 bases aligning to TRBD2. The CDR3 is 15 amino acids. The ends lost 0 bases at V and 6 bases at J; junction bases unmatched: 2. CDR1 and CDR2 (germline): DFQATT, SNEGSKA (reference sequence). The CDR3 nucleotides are TGCAGTGCTAGAGATGGGACTAGCGGGACCAATGAGCAGTTCTTC. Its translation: CSARDGTSGTNEQFF.

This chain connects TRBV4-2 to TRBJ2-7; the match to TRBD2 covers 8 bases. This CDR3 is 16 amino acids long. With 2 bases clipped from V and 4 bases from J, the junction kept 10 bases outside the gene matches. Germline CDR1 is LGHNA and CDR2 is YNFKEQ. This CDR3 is CASSQLGLADQYEQYF. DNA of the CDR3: TGTGCCAGCAGCCAATTAGGACTAGCAGACCAATACGAGCAGTACTTC.

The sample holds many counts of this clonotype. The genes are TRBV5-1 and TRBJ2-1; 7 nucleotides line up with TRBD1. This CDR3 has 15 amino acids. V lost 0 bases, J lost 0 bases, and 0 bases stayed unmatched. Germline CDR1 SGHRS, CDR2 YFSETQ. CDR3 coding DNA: TGCGCCAGCAGCTTGGAGGGGGCCTCCTACAATGAGCAGTTCTTC. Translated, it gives CASSLEGASYNEQFF.

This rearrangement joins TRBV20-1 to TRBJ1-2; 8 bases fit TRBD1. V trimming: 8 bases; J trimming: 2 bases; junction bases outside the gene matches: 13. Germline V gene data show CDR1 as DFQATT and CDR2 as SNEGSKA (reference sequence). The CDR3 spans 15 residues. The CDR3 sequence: CSPPGTGGSNYGYTF. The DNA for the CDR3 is TGCAGTCCCCCCGGGACAGGCGGTAGCAACTATGGCTACACCTTC.

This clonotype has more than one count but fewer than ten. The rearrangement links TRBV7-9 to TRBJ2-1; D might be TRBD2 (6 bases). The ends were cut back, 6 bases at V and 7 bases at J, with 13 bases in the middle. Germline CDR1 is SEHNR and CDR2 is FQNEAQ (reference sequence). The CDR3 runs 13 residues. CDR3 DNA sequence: TGTGCCAGCAGTGGACTATTTGAAAATGAGCAGTTCTTC. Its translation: CASSGLFENEQFF.

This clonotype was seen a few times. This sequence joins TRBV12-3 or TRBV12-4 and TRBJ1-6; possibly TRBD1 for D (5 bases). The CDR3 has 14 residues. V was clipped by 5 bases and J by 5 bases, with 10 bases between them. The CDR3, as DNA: TGTGCCAGCAGTCTGGCCAGGGATAATTCACCCCTCCACTTT. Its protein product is CASSLARDNSPLHF.

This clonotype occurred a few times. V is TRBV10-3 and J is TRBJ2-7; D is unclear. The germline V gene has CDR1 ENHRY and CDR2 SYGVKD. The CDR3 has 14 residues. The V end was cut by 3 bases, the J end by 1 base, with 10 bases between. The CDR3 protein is CAISEASDSYEQYF. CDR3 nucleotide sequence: TGTGCCATCAGTGAAGCGTCAGATTCCTACGAGCAGTACTTC.

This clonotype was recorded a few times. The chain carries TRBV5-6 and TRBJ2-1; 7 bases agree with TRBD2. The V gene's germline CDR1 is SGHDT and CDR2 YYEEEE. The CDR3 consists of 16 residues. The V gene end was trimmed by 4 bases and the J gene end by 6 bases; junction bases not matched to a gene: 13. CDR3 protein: CASSVRVAGAVNEQFF. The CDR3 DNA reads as TGTGCCAGCAGCGTCCGGGTGGCGGGAGCGGTCAATGAGCAGTTCTTC. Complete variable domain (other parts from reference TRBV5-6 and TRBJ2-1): DAGVTQSPTHLIKTRGQQVTLRCSPKSGHDTVSWYQQALGQGPQFIFQYYEEEERQRGNFPDRFSGHQFPNYSSELNVNALLLGDSALYLCASSVRVAGAVNEQFFGPGTRLTVL.

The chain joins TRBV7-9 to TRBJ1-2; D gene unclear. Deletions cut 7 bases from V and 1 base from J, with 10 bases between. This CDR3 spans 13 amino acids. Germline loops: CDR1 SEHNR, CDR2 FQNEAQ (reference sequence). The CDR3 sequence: CASTPLSNYGYTF. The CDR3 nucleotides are TGTGCCAGCACCCCCCTCAGTAACTATGGCTACACCTTC.

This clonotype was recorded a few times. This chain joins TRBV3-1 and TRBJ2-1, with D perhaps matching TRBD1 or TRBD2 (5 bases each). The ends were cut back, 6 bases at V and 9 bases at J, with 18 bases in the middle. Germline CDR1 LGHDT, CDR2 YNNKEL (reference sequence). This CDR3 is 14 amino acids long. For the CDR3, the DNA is TGTGCCAGCAGTCGGAGCTGGGGGTATGGTGAGCAGTTCTTC. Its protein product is CASSRSWGYGEQFF.

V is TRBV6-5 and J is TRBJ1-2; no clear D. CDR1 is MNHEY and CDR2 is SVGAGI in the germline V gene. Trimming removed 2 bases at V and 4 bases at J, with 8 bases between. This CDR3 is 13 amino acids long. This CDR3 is CASSYGRPYGYTF. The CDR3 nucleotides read TGTGCCAGCAGTTACGGCAGGCCCTATGGCTACACCTTC.

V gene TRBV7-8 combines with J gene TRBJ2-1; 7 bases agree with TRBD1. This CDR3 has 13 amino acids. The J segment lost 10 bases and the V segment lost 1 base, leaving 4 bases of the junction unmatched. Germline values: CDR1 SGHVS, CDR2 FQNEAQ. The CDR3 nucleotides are TGTGCCAGCAGCTTAGAAGACAGGGCCGAGCAGTTCTTC. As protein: CASSLEDRAEQFF.

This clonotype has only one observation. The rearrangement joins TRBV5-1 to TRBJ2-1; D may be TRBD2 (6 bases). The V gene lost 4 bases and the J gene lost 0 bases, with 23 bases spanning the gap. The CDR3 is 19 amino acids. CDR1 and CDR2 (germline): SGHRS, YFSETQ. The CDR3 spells CASSLTRRGTEISYNEQFF. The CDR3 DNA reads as TGCGCCAGCAGCCTGACGCGTCGGGGGACTGAAATCTCCTACAATGAGCAGTTCTTC.